This T cell receptor (beta chain) originates from a study (dated by TCRdb to the mid-2010s). Context from the whole study: Whether tumor-infiltrating Tregs in breast cancer are recruited from blood Tregs or converted in situ from other CD4+ T cell subsets was tested. Beyond this particular receptor, the publication reports: Tumor-infiltrating Treg TCR alpha and beta sequences overlapped most with tumor naive CD4+ T cells, then with blood naive CD4+ T cells. In terms of TCR gene usage, tumor memory CD4+ T cells clustered together with blood and lymph node memory CD4+ cells, as well as with lymph node naive CD4+ cells. Rather than covering whole repertoires, validation in the larger cohort was restricted to a single TCR beta V-J rearrangement.

Full-length TCR variable regions were amplified by 5' RACE PCR with constant-region reverse primers, and semi-nested PCR with Nested Universal Primer A was subsequently performed. The ReliaPrep RNA Cell Miniprep System was used to extract total RNA, which was then reverse transcribed into 5'RACE-ready cDNA with the SMARTer RACE 5'/3' Kit. Full-length TCR alpha and beta libraries were barcoded with multiplex adaptors and sequenced on an Illumina MiSeq. The authors' analysis ran thus. For each of nine subset-tissue groups, sequencing data from the five patients were pooled, and the groups were then compared using unsupervised clustering of TCR gene usage. The Morisita-Horn index was used to calculate repertoire similarity, with shared sequences weighted by how much each contributed to each repertoire. TCRdb took the public reads, trimmed them with fastp at Q25, ran MiXCR for clone calling and kept in-frame beta chains. Rows are unified per CDR3 protein, each entry keeping the most common DNA and genes. These V and J calls rely on TCRdb rather than the paper's analysis. The sample table holds tens of thousands of distinct CDR3 sequences, of which approximately 27% were seen once. 2% to 2.5% of the sample is taken by the ten largest.

Remarks on this clonotype: Its antigen is currently not known. No base quality values were provided; no much bigger clone lies one nucleotide off.

Tregs were isolated as CD4+CD25+CD127-/low cells. Tregs, naive and memory CD4+ T cells from tumor, blood and ipsilateral draining lymph nodes of 4 or 5 breast cancer patients underwent full-length TCR alpha and beta sequencing. Tumor tissue and lymph nodes obtained by ipsilateral axillary dissection were perfused with PBS, cut into small pieces and digested using collagenase I and hyaluronidase. FACS confirmed that the sorted cell populations were more than 90% pure. The germline ends are 17 bases apart after V is trimmed by 5 bases and J by 10 bases. The CDR3 spans 13 residues, from the cysteine through the phenylalanine. Only the CDR3 portion is preserved as DNA: 39 bases, with reading frame beginning at the first base. CDR1 and CDR2, per the germline V gene, are MDHEN and SYDVKM.

The sequence was collected from a female donor with breast cancer. Input material: tumor-infiltrating Tregs sorted from the breast tumor. This receptor chain uses TRBV28 and TRBJ1-2; no D gene call is confident. The CDR3 region has the sequence CASSPSGTGFYTF. Read as DNA, the sequence is TGTGCCAGCAGTCCCTCCGGCACCGGCTTCTACACCTTC.